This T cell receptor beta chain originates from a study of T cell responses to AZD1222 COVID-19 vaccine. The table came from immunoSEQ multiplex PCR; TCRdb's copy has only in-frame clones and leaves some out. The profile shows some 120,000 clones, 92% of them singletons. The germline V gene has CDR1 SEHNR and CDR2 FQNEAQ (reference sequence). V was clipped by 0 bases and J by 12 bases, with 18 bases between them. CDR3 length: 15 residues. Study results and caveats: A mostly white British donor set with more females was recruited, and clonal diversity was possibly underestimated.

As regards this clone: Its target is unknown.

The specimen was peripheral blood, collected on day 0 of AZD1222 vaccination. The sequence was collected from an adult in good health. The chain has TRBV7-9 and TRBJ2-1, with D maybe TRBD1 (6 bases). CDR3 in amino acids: CASSLALAVETGQFF. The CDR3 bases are TGTGCCAGCAGCTTAGCTCTGGCCGTCGAGACAGGGCAGTTCTTC.